What follows describes a single T cell receptor beta chain. Its specificity is unknown. This specimen comes from a study of shared clonotypes between healthy human individuals. In the study overall: Donors were two women and a few men aged 18 to 49. Three CD4 naive, three CD4 memory, two CD8 naive and one CD8 memory plate were used per donor. Study-level findings and limits: With few donors, the genetic and exposure-history diversity represented was limited. Relative to memory subsets, naive subsets generally showed larger estimated richness.

Cells designated naive CD8 were CD45RO-negative and were positively selected for CCR7, with terminally differentiated effector memory CD45RA+ cells excluded. The data were produced by immunoSEQ multiplex PCR, yet TCRdb's version contains in-frame clones alone and is incomplete. The data hold roughly 850,000 clones, with around 96% observed a single time. Germline values: CDR1 MNHEY, CDR2 SMNVEV (reference sequence). With 10 bases clipped from V and 8 bases from J, the junction kept 11 bases outside the gene matches. This CDR3 is built from 13 residues. This sequence was found in a man aged 25-40 years in good health. The chain has TRBV27 and TRBJ1-1; 9 bases agree with TRBD1. The sequenced sample consisted of naive CD8+ T cells sorted from blood. CDR3 in amino acids: CAILSGTGKEAFF. DNA for the CDR3: TGTGCCATCTTATCCGGGACAGGGAAGGAAGCTTTCTTT.